This T cell receptor beta chain was sequenced during a study of blood T cell repertoires in COVID-19. On the study more broadly: The United States, Italy and Spain supplied acute and convalescent COVID-19 samples.

As originally analysed: Amplification of reference gene primers was used by the study to estimate nucleated cell counts. Clones were read by immunoSEQ multiplex PCR, and TCRdb kept only the in-frame ones, dropping some. Clonal size and the V and J genes are those of that table, whereas D and trimming came from the DNA. The table includes about 110,000 clones, 71% detected once. This CDR3 has 14 residues. The germline V gene encodes CDR1 LGHNA and CDR2 YNFKEQ. V was shortened by 2 bases and J by 3 bases, with 10 bases between the two germline ends. Sequenced material: peripheral blood. The gene calls are TRBV4-2 and TRBJ1-1; D is perhaps TRBD1 (5 bases). The receptor comes from a human donor with acute or convalescent COVID-19. The donor label of this sample is uncertain. The CDR3 reads CASSQQTGDTEAFF. The CDR3 region has the DNA TGTGCCAGCAGCCAACAAACAGGTGACACTGAAGCTTTCTTT.